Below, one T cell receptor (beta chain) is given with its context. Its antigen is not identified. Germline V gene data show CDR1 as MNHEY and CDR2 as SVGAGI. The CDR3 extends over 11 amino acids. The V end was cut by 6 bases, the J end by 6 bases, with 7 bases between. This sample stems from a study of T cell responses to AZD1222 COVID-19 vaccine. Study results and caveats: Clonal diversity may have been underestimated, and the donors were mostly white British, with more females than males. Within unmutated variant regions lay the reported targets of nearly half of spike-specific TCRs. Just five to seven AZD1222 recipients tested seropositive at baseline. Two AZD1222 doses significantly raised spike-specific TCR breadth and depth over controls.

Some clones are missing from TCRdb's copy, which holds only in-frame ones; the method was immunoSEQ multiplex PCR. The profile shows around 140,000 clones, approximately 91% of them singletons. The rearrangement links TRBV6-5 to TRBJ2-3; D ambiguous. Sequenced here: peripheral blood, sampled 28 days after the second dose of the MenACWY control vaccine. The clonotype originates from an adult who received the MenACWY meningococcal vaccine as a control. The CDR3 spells CASRTRDTQYF. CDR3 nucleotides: TGTGCCAGCAGAACCCGGGATACGCAGTATTTT.